The rows below give T cell receptor beta chains drawn from one sample of a study of T cell repertoires in cytomegalovirus infection. Each CDR3 protein is one row after TCRdb ran MiXCR on the reads. Of approximately 260,000 distinct CDR3 sequences listed, less than 25% are singletons. Antigens for these TCRs are unknown. The sample was cultured PBMCs, taken from culture after CMV antigen stimulation. Every receptor here comes from a human donor in good health (CMV status not recorded). Some clones in this sample may be carry-over from other donors' samples. Each CDR3 is given with its conserved first and last residue. Fields, in order: clone size, D gene, V gene, J gene, CDR3 DNA, CDR3 protein. The D gene is left open where the match is weak. Not every row has a clone size; where given, it reads once, few, many or a size class.

many	TRBD1	TRBV7-6	TRBJ1-2	TGTGCCAGCAGCCCACAGGGGACGGTGACTAACTATGGCTACACCTTC	CASSPQGTVTNYGYTF
few	TRBD1	TRBV15	TRBJ2-7	TGTGCCACCAGCAGTCCCGGGACAGGGTACTACGAGCAGTACTTC	CATSSPGTGYYEQYF
many	-	TRBV7-6	TRBJ2-1	TGTGCCAGCAGCGGCGGGATGAGCTCCTACAATGAGCAGTTCTTC	CASSGGMSSYNEQFF
-	-	TRBV29-1	TRBJ2-5	TGCAGCGTTCGAAGGGGTACAGCTCAAGAGACCCAGTACTTC	CSVRRGTAQETQYF
few	-	TRBV12-3/TRBV12-4	TRBJ1-2	TGTGCCAGCAGGCCTGCGGGCACCTATGGCTACACCTTC	CASRPAGTYGYTF
-	TRBD2	TRBV20-1	TRBJ2-3	TGCAGTGCTTCAATAGCGGGAGGACGTAAAGATACGCAGTATTTT	CSASIAGGRKDTQYF
-	-	TRBV30	TRBJ1-5	TGTGCCTGGCGGGACCGACAAGGGCAGCCCCAGCATTTT	CAWRDRQGQPQHF
few	TRBD2	TRBV6-2/TRBV6-3	TRBJ2-2	TGTGCCAGCAGAATAGCGGGACCCGGGGAGCTGTTTTTT	CASRIAGPGELFF
few	TRBD1	TRBV12-3/TRBV12-4	TRBJ2-3	TGTGCCAGCAGTTTATTCGGGACAGGCACAGATACGCAGTATTTT	CASSLFGTGTDTQYF
few	-	TRBV30	TRBJ1-1	TGTGCCTGGAGTGTAGGGCCTGAAGCTTTCTTT	CAWSVGPEAFF
many	TRBD2	TRBV7-2	TRBJ2-3	TGTGCCAGCAGCGAGGGACTAGCGGGCACAGATACGCAGTATTTT	CASSEGLAGTDTQYF
few	-	TRBV12-3/TRBV12-4	TRBJ2-7	TGTGCCAGCAGGCCAGGCCACCGGCTTTACGAGCAGTACTTC	CASRPGHRLYEQYF
many	-	TRBV29-1	TRBJ1-2	TGCAGCGTTGTATCGGCGGAGAACTATGGCTACACCTTC	CSVVSAENYGYTF
-	TRBD2	TRBV5-1	TRBJ2-1	TGCGCCAGCAGCTTGGTTCTAGCGGGAGGGCCGATTGAGCAGTTCTTC	CASSLVLAGGPIEQFF
many	-	TRBV12-3/TRBV12-4	TRBJ1-5	TGTGCCAGCAGTTTGACAGGTGCCAGCAATCAGCCCCAGCATTTT	CASSLTGASNQPQHF
many	TRBD2	TRBV28	TRBJ2-1	TGTGCCAGCATAGCGGGAGGAGGATTGGGTGGCTCCTACAATGAGCAGTTCTTC	CASIAGGGLGGSYNEQFF
-	-	TRBV18	TRBJ2-7	TGTGCCAGCTCACCACCTGGGACTCTCCAGTGGGAGCAGTACTTC	CASSPPGTLQWEQYF